The TCR beta chain described here comes from a study of CD8+ T cells in alopecia areata. As for the study in general: Treated individuals took tofacitinib by mouth, 5 to 10 mg twice daily.

cDNA prepared by RNA extraction and subsequent reverse transcription served as the template for sequencing. Method: immunoSEQ multiplex PCR; TCRdb's copy keeps in-frame clones and lacks some. Of about 140,000 clones in the sample, around 83% are singletons; the top ten hold 13%. As to treatment: oral pan-JAK inhibitor, 5-10 mg twice daily. Both peripheral blood and punch biopsies of lesional scalp skin were obtained from patients who had alopecia areata. Points from the study as a whole: Researchers report lesional scalp, most notably alopecia totalis/universalis, outstripped normal scalp in clonality.

Worth noting for this clone: Its specificity is unknown.

The V gene end was trimmed by 9 bases and the J gene end by 6 bases; junction bases not matched to a gene: 4. The length of the CDR3 is 12 residues. From germline, CDR1 is MNHEY and CDR2 SMNVEV (reference sequence). The receptor was isolated from a human donor with alopecia areata. This sequence joins TRBV27 and TRBJ2-2; 7 bases fit TRBD1. The source material was CD8+ T cells sorted from blood, sampled at week 4, from a patient treated with tofacitinib. CDR3: CASRQGPGELFF. DNA for the CDR3: TGTGCCAGTAGACAGGGCCCCGGGGAGCTGTTTTTT.